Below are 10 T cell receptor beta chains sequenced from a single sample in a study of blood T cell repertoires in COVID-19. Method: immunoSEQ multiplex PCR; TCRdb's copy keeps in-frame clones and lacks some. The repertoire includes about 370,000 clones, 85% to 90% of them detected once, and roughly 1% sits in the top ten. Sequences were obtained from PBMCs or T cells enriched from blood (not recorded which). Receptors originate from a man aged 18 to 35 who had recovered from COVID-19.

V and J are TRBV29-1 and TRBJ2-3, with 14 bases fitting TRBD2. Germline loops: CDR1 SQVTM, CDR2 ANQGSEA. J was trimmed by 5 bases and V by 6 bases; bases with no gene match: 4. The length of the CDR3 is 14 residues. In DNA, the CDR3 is TGCAGCGTCGGGACTAGCGGGAGCCTAGATACGCAGTATTTT. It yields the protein CSVGTSGSLDTQYF.

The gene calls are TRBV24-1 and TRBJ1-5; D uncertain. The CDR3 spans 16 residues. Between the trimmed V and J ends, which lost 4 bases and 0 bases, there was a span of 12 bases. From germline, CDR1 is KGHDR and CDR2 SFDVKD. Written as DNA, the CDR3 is TGTGCCACCAGTGACCCGAGCCAGGATAGCAATCAGCCCCAGCATTTT. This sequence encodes CATSDPSQDSNQPQHF.

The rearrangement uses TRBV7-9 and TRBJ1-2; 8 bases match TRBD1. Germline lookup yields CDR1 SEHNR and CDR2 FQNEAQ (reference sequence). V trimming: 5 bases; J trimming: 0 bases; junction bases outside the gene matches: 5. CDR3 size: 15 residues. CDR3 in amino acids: CASSPRGLANYGYTF. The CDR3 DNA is TGTGCCAGCAGCCCCAGGGGGCTAGCTAACTATGGCTACACCTTC.

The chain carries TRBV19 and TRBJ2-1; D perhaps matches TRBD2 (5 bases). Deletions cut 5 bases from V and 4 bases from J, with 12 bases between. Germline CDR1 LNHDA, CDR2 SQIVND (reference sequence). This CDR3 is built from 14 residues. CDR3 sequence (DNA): TGTGCCAGTAGTCTGGCCTTAGCGTACAATGAGCAGTTCTTC. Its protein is CASSLALAYNEQFF.

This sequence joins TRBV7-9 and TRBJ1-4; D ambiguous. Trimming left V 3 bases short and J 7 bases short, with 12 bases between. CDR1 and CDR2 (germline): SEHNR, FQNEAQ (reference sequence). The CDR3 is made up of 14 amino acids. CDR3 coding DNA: TGTGCCAGCAGCTTGGTTGAGGGCGGTGAAAAACTGTTTTTT. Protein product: CASSLVEGGEKLFF.

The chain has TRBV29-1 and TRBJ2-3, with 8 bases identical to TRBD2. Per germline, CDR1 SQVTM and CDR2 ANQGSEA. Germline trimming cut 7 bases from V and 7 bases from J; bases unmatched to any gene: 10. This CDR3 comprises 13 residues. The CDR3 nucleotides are TGCAGCGCTATCGGGGGGGCCCTCAATACGCAGTATTTT. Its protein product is CSAIGGALNTQYF.

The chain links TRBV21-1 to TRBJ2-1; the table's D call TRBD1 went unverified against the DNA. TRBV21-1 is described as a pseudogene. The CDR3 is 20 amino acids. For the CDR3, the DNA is TGTGCCAGCAGCAAAGATTCATGTCTGGTTAAGGGACAGGGCAACAATGAGCAGTTCTTC. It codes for CASSKDSCLVKGQGNNEQFF.

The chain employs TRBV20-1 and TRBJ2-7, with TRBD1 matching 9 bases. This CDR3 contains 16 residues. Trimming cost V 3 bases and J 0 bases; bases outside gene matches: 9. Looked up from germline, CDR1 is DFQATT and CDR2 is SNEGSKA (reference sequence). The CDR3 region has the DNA TGCAGTGCTAGTCCCGGGACAGGGTCGACCTCCTACGAGCAGTACTTC. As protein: CSASPGTGSTSYEQYF.

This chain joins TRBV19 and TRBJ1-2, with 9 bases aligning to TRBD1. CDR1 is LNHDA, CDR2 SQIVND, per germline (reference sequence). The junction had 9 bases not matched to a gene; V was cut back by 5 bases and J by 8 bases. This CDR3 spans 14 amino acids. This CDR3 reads CASSFLDRGRGYTF. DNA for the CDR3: TGTGCCAGTAGTTTTCTGGACAGGGGTAGAGGCTACACCTTC.

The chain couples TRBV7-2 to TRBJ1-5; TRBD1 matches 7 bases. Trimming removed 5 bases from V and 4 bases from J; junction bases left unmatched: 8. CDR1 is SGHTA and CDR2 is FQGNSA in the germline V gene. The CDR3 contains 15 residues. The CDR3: CASSRDRTTNQPQHF. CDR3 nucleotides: TGTGCCAGCAGCCGGGACAGAACCACGAATCAGCCCCAGCATTTT.